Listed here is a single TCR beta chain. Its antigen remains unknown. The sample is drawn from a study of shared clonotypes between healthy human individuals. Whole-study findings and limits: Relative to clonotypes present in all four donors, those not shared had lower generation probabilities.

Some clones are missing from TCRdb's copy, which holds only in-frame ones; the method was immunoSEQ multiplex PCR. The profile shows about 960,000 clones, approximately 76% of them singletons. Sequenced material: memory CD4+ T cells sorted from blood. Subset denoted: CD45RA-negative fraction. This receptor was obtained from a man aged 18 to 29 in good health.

Here the CDR3 reads CAISESRTRTGTDTQYF. For the CDR3, the DNA is TGTGCCATCAGTGAGTCCCGGACTAGGACTGGCACAGATACGCAGTATTTT. V gene TRBV10-3 combines with J gene TRBJ2-3, with 7 nucleotides matching TRBD2. V shed 0 bases and J 1 base; nucleotides not matched to a gene: 7. CDR3 length: 17 amino acids. Germline CDR1 is ENHRY and CDR2 is SYGVKD.